This TCR beta chain was identified during a study of blood T cells in healthy people across ages. In each sample, at least 6.5 million PBMCs were isolated. The CDR3 totals 14 residues. V shed 6 bases, J shed 1 base, and the junction held 6 bases outside the gene matches. Per the germline V gene, CDR1 is MNHEY and CDR2 is SVGEGT. Primed by a sample-barcoded 5' primer and a J-beta primer mix, a second PCR proceeded for about 7 to 12 cycles. Via MiXCR, TCRdb re-called the 5' RACE reads, giving one row per CDR3 protein. The table shows roughly 1,500,000 distinct CDR3 sequences, with about 31% occurring only once.

Material for sequencing was blood. This TCR was recovered from a woman aged 25-40 years in good health. This chain joins TRBV6-2 or TRBV6-3 and TRBJ2-7; 7 bases fit TRBD1. The CDR3 bases are TGTGCCAGCAGACGCCCGGGACAGTCCTACGAGCAGTACTTC. It encodes CASRRPGQSYEQYF.